The text below deals with one T cell receptor (beta chain). This specimen belongs to a study of OX40 agonist ivuxolimab in advanced cancers. Study at large: Three patients got partial responses; one had hepatocellular carcinoma and two had cutaneous melanoma.

With V trimmed by 0 bases and J by 3 bases, 5 bases remained unmatched. In germline, CDR1 is KGHSH, CDR2 LQKENI. The CDR3 covers 16 residues. Assay: immunoSEQ multiplex PCR; the TCRdb copy retains only in-frame clones and omits some. The sample lists approximately 66,000 clones, about nine tenths seen once, with roughly 0.59% in the top ten. The rearrangement joins TRBV18 to TRBJ2-1; 7 bases align to TRBD2. The sequences come from CD4+ or CD8+ T cells sorted from blood, collected in a trial of the OX40 agonist ivuxolimab. The origin of this receptor is an adult with an advanced solid tumor such as melanoma, head and neck, liver or kidney cancer. The CDR3 region is CASSPPERGVYNEQFF. CDR3 sequence (DNA): TGTGCCAGCTCACCACCGGAGCGGGGCGTCTACAATGAGCAGTTCTTC.